The entry that follows covers one TCR beta chain sequence. Germline CDR1 reads ENHRY; CDR2 reads SYGVKD. J gave up 5 bases and V 8 bases, and 10 bases lay outside the gene matches. The length of the CDR3 is 14 residues. Libraries were prepared by immunoSEQ multiplex PCR; TCRdb keeps only in-frame clonotypes and omits some of them. The table has just over 40,000 clones, 70% to 90% seen once; the top ten hold more than 0.5%. This sample stems from a study of T cell changes during pregnancy in multiple sclerosis. Sequencing used CD4+ T cells from peripheral blood mononuclear cells, obtained in the first trimester of pregnancy. This clonotype originated in a female donor with multiple sclerosis, enrolled in a pregnancy study. The rearrangement uses TRBV10-3 and TRBJ2-3; 7 nucleotides line up with TRBD2. The CDR3 nucleotides are TGTGCCATCGACCGGGGGGATGAGGGAGATACGCAGTATTTT. Translating gives CAIDRGDEGDTQYF.